This T cell receptor beta chain originates from a study of response to subunit inactivated influenza vaccine (dated by TCRdb to the late 2010s). As for the study more broadly: Deep quantitative profiling of the T cell receptor repertoire was used in the study to follow responses to a trivalent subunit inactivated influenza vaccine.

What the study reported, not specific to this receptor: The authors suggested that each seasonal influenza vaccination may recruit only a limited number of new T cells.

Receptor amplification or capture employed RT-PCR. TCRdb records Illumina HiSeq 2500 as the sequencer. TCRdb trimmed the raw reads at Q25, called clones with MiXCR and kept productive beta chains. Every CDR3 protein is listed once, alongside the most common genes and DNA of its rows. Present in this sample are roughly 540,000 distinct CDR3 sequences, around 21% of which were seen just once. 2.5% to 3% of the sample lies in the top ten. V trim: 7 bases; J trim: 6 bases; unmatched bases: 11. The CDR3 has 15 amino acids, counting the end cysteine and phenylalanine. Just the 45-base CDR3 DNA is kept, in frame starting at base 1. CDR1 SEHNR and CDR2 FQNEAQ were looked up in the germline V gene (reference sequence). For this clonotype: What this receptor recognizes is not known. Base qualities are missing; no much larger clone stands one base away.

The same specimen was also included in a second study, on T cells expressing NK-cell markers. Per the second study: 5'RACE template switching, by which a universal primer site and unique molecular identifiers were added, was used to make TCR beta cDNA libraries. TCR beta-chain repertoires were profiled in sorted CD3+CD56+NKG2C+, CD3+CD56+NKG2C- and CD3+CD56-NKG2C+ T-cell subsets from fewer than 10 donors. Among the eight sequenced donors, seven were HCMV-seropositive and one was HCMV-seronegative. To restrict sorting to alphabetaTCR-expressing T cells, an anti-gammadeltaTCR antibody was added in several experiments. In roughly 6 donors, the dominant CD3+CD56+NKG2C+ clonotypes ranked among the top 10 CD8+ clonotypes, making up roughly 1.0-7.0% of CD8+ T cells. Those dominant clonotypes were again the most abundant among CD3+CD56-NKG2C+ cells in a few donors, at about 25-60.1%. Whether the expanded NKG2C-expressing T cell clones were specific for HCMV antigens was left unclear. All eight donors whose samples were sequenced were randomly selected healthy volunteers, three of them men and five women. To determine HCMV serostatus, a commercial ELISA kit was used to detect HCMV-specific IgG in serum. Peripheral blood mononuclear cells were isolated from blood by Ficoll density gradient centrifugation. Using Miltenyi isolation kits, CD4+ and CD8+ T cells were isolated from PBMC through magnetic immunoseparation. Synthesis of cDNA was primed from the TCR beta constant segment and was followed by two consecutive PCR amplification steps. The libraries were sequenced on Illumina HiSeq 2000/2500, MiSeq or NextSeq, producing 2 x 150 bp reads. MIGEC was used to demultiplex reads and group the reads by UMI, and MiTCR was used to assemble and quantify clonotypes. Only TCR cDNA sequences supported by at least two reads were kept to exclude erroneous sequences. Downstream repertoire analysis used the tcR package, and clonotypes were matched across fractions by CDR3 nucleotide sequence plus V segment. VDJmatch was used to annotate antigen specificity against VDJdb, with one amino acid substitution in CDR3 allowed.

The sequence links TRBV7-9 to TRBJ2-1, and 8 junction bases match TRBD2. The source was CD4+ T cells sorted from PBMCs, collected less than 13 days after vaccination. This TCR derives from a man aged 50 or older who received an inactivated influenza vaccine. Donor details come from another sample of the same person, matched by shared clones. The DNA sequence is given as TGTGCCAGCAAAGAACGGGGGGGGTTGCCCAATGAGCAGTTCTTC. Translated, this is CASKERGGLPNEQFF.